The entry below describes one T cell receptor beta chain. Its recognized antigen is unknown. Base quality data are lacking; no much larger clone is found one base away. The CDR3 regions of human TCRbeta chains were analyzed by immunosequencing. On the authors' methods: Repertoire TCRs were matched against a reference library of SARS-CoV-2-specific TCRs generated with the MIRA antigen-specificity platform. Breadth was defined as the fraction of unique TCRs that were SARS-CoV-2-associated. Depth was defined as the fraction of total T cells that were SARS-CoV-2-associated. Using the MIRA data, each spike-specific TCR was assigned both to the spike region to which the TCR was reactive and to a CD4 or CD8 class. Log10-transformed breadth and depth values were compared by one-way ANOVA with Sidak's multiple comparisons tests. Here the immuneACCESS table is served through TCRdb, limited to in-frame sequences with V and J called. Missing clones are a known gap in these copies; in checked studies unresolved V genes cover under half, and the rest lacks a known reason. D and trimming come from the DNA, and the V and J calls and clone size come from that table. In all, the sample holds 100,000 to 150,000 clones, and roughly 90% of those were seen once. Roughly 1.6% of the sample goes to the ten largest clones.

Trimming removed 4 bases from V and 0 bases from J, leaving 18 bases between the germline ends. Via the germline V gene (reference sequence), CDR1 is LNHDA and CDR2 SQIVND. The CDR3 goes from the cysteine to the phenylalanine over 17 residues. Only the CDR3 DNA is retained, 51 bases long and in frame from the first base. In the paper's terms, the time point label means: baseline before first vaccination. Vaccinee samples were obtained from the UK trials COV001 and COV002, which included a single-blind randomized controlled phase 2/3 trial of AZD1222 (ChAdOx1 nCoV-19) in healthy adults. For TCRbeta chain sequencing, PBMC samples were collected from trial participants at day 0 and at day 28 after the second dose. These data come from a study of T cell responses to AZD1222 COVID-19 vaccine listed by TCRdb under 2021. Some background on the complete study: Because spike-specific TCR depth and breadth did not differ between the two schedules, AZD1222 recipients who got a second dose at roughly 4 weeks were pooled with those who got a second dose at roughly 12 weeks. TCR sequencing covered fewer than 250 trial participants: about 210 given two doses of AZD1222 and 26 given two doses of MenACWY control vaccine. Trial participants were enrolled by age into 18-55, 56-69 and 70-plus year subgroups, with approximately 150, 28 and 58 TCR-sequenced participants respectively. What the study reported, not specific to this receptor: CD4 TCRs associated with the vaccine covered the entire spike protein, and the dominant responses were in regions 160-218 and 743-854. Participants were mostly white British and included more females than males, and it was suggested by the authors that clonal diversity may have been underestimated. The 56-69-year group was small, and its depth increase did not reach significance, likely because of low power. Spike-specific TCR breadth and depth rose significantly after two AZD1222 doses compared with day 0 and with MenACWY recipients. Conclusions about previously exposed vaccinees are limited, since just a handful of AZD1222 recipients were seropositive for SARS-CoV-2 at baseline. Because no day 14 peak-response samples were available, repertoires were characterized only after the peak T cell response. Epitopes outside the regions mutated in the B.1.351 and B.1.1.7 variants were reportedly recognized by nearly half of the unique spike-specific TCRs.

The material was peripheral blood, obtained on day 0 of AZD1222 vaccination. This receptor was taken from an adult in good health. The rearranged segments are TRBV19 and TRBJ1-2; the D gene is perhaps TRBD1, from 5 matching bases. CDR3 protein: CASSTPGGRDANYGYTF. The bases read TGTGCCAGTAGTACACCCGGAGGTAGGGACGCTAACTATGGCTACACCTTC.